The 21 T cell receptor beta chains given below trace back to one sample, sequenced in a study of blood T cell repertoires in COVID-19. The protocol was immunoSEQ multiplex PCR, while the TCRdb copy is restricted to in-frame clones and leaves out a portion. The data hold 200,000 to 250,000 clones, with around 83% observed a single time. Sequencing used peripheral blood. These receptors were obtained from a woman in her sixties or seventies with COVID-19, enrolled during active disease.

This clone was recorded once. The chain links TRBV9 to TRBJ1-5; D uncertain. The CDR3 is 15 amino acids. V was pared by 3 bases and J by 1 base, with 11 bases between. CDR1 and CDR2 (germline): SGDLS, YYNGEE. The CDR3 reads CASSAGSESNQPQHF. DNA for the CDR3: TGTGCCAGCAGCGCGGGGTCGGAGAGCAATCAGCCCCAGCATTTT.

The chain recombines TRBV12-3 or TRBV12-4 with TRBJ1-2, with unresolved D. V dropped 6 bases and J dropped 8 bases, with 16 bases sitting between them. The CDR3 spans 13 residues. CDR3 coding DNA: TGTGCCAGCAGCCCTCTACGGGCGGGGGGCTACACCTTC. Translating it yields CASSPLRAGGYTF.

A note on this clone: A junction boundary mismatches the germline segment, possibly from a read error. The V and J genes are TRBV5-4 and TRBJ2-3; 8 bases align to TRBD2. CDR3 length: 18 amino acids. Germline CDR1 is SGHNT and CDR2 is YYREEE (reference sequence). As DNA, the CDR3 is TGTGCCAGCAGCGTGGTGGGCGGGAGGAGAAAGGGCACAGATACGCAGTATTTC. Translating gives CASSVVGGRRKGTDTQYF.

The genes are TRBV29-1 and TRBJ1-2; D is undetermined. The CDR3 is 11 residues long. The V gene's germline CDR1 is SQVTM and CDR2 ANQGSEA. The V end was cut by 6 bases, the J end by 6 bases, with 11 bases between. Here the CDR3 DNA reads TGCAGCGTAGGACGGGGAAATGGCTACACCTTC. This sequence encodes CSVGRGNGYTF.

This chain uses TRBV5-6 with TRBJ1-4; D gene unclear. V lost 0 bases, J lost 3 bases, and 9 bases lay in between. Germline V gives CDR1 SGHDT, CDR2 YYEEEE. This CDR3 has 15 amino acids. The CDR3 sequence: CASSLAGTANEKLFF. In DNA form, the CDR3 reads TGTGCCAGCAGCTTGGCCGGCACAGCTAATGAAAAACTGTTTTTT.

The rearrangement uses TRBV7-2 and TRBJ2-4, with 8 bases lining up with TRBD2. Germline values: CDR1 SGHTA, CDR2 FQGNSA. This CDR3 spans 14 amino acids. V was clipped by 5 bases and J by 9 bases; unmatched bases: 9. CDR3 nucleotide sequence: TGTGCCAGCAGCCAAGGAGCGGGAGATAGCATTCAGTACTTC. It encodes CASSQGAGDSIQYF.

The chain has TRBV6-6 and TRBJ1-6, with 7 bases that match TRBD1. The germline V gene encodes CDR1 MNHNY and CDR2 SVGAGI (reference sequence). Trimming took 6 bases from V and 9 from J; bases not matched to a gene: 23. The CDR3 contains 19 residues. CDR3 loop: CASSRTGSRGAGGSSPLHF. The DNA for the CDR3 is TGTGCCAGCAGCCGAACTGGGTCCAGGGGGGCCGGGGGAAGTTCACCCCTCCACTTT.

This chain links TRBV7-2 with TRBJ2-5; TRBD1 is a possible D gene (6 bases). V lost 4 bases and J lost 4, with 13 bases in between. Germline V CDR1 and CDR2: SGHTA, FQGNSA. There are 14 residues in the CDR3. The CDR3 region has the DNA TGTGCCAGCAGCTCAGTGACAGGTCGAGAGACCCAGTACTTC. Translation: CASSSVTGRETQYF.

The V call is TRBV27, the J call TRBJ1-6; 7 nucleotides align to TRBD1. Germline CDR1 reads MNHEY; CDR2 reads SMNVEV (reference sequence). V lost 6 bases, J lost 8 bases, and 10 bases stayed unmatched. The CDR3 is 15 residues long. The CDR3 coding sequence is TGTGCCAGCAGCCCTGGGACAGTCTGGTATTCACCCCTCCACTTT. Encoded protein: CASSPGTVWYSPLHF.

The chain links TRBV5-6 to TRBJ1-3, with D possibly TRBD1 on 5 matching bases. The CDR3 spans 16 residues. Trimming left V 0 bases short and J 0 bases short, with 10 bases between. The germline V gene encodes CDR1 SGHDT and CDR2 YYEEEE. Written as DNA, the CDR3 is TGTGCCAGCAGCTTGGTCGGGGGATCCTCTGGAAACACCATATATTTT. Its protein product is CASSLVGGSSGNTIYF.

This clone has only a few counts. This sequence joins TRBV27 and TRBJ1-1, with unresolved D. V was cut by 4 bases and J by 4 bases, with 13 bases left in between. Germline V gives CDR1 MNHEY, CDR2 SMNVEV (reference sequence). CDR3 size: 14 residues. CDR3 sequence: CASSSPRLGTEAFF. In DNA, the CDR3 is TGTGCCAGCAGTTCCCCAAGACTGGGCACTGAAGCTTTCTTT.

The gene calls are TRBV27 and TRBJ2-7; weak D call: TRBD1 (6 bases). V lost 3 bases and J lost 6, with 15 bases in between. This CDR3 spans 14 amino acids. The germline gives CDR1 MNHEY, CDR2 SMNVEV (reference sequence). This CDR3 is CASSFQGIGTEQYF. CDR3 DNA: TGTGCCAGCAGTTTCCAGGGGATCGGTACCGAGCAGTACTTC.

This chain connects TRBV5-6 to TRBJ2-1; D gene ambiguous. The CDR3 covers 12 residues. Per the germline V gene, CDR1 is SGHDT and CDR2 is YYEEEE. V gave up 2 bases and J gave up 9 bases, with 9 bases separating them. The CDR3 sequence is CASSFRSSEQFF. CDR3 DNA sequence: TGTGCCAGCAGCTTTAGGAGTAGTGAGCAGTTCTTC. The variable domain in full, completed from reference TRBV5-6 and TRBJ2-1, reads DAGVTQSPTHLIKTRGQQVTLRCSPKSGHDTVSWYQQALGQGPQFIFQYYEEEERQRGNFPDRFSGHQFPNYSSELNVNALLLGDSALYLCASSFRSSEQFFGPGTRLTVL.

V gene TRBV25-1 combines with J gene TRBJ2-5; 13 bases map to TRBD2. The CDR3 sequence is 18 residues long. CDR1 is MGHDK, CDR2 SYGVNS, per germline. The ends lost 6 bases at V and 7 bases at J; junction bases unmatched: 17. The CDR3 DNA reads TGTGCCAGCAGCCCCACAGGGGGGTGGACTAGCGGGAGTCGGACCCAGTACTTC. Translated: CASSPTGGWTSGSRTQYF.

The chain recombines TRBV28 with TRBJ1-2; D may be TRBD1 (6 bases). The CDR3 covers 13 residues. V dropped 6 bases and J dropped 2 bases, with 10 bases sitting between them. Looked up from germline, CDR1 is MDHEN and CDR2 is SYDVKM. CDR3 coding DNA: TGTGCCAGCAGCCCCACAGGGAACTATGGCTACACCTTC. As protein: CASSPTGNYGYTF.

The chain is built from TRBV4-2 and TRBJ1-1; 8 nucleotides agree with TRBD1. The CDR3 spans 15 residues. Germline V gene sequence: CDR1 LGHNA, CDR2 YNFKEQ. V trimming: 0 bases; J trimming: 5 bases; junction bases outside the gene matches: 5. CDR3 DNA: TGTGCCAGCAGCCAAGAGCAGGGGGCGGTTACTGAAGCTTTCTTT. Its protein product is CASSQEQGAVTEAFF.

The chain recombines TRBV18 with TRBJ2-7; D gene ambiguous. Per the germline V gene, CDR1 is KGHSH and CDR2 is LQKENI. V was trimmed by 1 base and J by 3 bases, leaving 10 bases between them. The CDR3 is made up of 14 amino acids. The DNA for the CDR3 is TGTGCCAGCTCACCACAGCGAGCTGGCTACGAGCAGTACTTC. Protein product: CASSPQRAGYEQYF.

The rearrangement joins TRBV29-1 to TRBJ2-7, with D maybe TRBD1 (6 bases). With 7 bases removed from V and 3 bases from J, the gap between germline ends came to 13 bases. The length of the CDR3 is 12 residues. Germline V lookup: CDR1 SQVTM, CDR2 ANQGSEA. The CDR3 here is CSAGAGVYEQYF. DNA of the CDR3: TGCAGCGCCGGAGCAGGGGTCTACGAGCAGTACTTC.

This chain uses TRBV27 with TRBJ1-5; the D is unclear. The CDR3 contains 11 residues. Germline V gene data show CDR1 as MNHEY and CDR2 as SMNVEV (reference sequence). Trimming shortened V by 8 bases and J by 4 bases, and 6 bases separated the two germline ends. The CDR3 DNA is TGTGCCAGCGTTGAGAATCAGCCCCAGCATTTT. Its translation: CASVENQPQHF.

This clone showed up just once. The chain employs TRBV9 and TRBJ2-1; 14 bases align to TRBD2. J was trimmed by 9 bases and V by 4 bases; bases with no gene match: 6. CDR3 length equals 15 residues. Germline V gives CDR1 SGDLS, CDR2 YYNGEE. CDR3 region: CASSLGTSGSGEQFF. The CDR3 DNA is TGTGCCAGCAGCCTCGGGACTAGCGGGAGTGGTGAGCAGTTCTTC.

The chain has TRBV19 and TRBJ1-5; 10 nucleotides agree with TRBD1. The trim removed 4 bases at V and 3 bases at J, leaving 6 bases unmatched. Germline V lookup: CDR1 LNHDA, CDR2 SQIVND (reference sequence). CDR3 length: 16 amino acids. The CDR3 region has the DNA TGTGCCAGTAGTACAAGGACAGGGGGTATCAATCAGCCCCAGCATTTT. Translated: CASSTRTGGINQPQHF. Together with reference TRBV19 and TRBJ1-5, the CDR3 gives the full variable domain: DGGITQSPKYLFRKEGQNVTLSCEQNLNHDAMYWYRQDPGQGLRLIYYSQIVNDFQKGDIAEGYSVSREKKESFPLTVTSAQKNPTAFYLCASSTRTGGINQPQHFGDGTRLSIL.